The subject of this entry is one TCR beta chain. Antigen specificity is unknown. This CDR3 contains 13 residues. CDR1 and CDR2 (germline): SGHAT, FQNNGV. The TRB cDNA libraries were prepared by 5' RACE with UMI labels. Following a re-call of the 5' RACE reads, TCRdb has one entry per CDR3 protein and lacks DNA. The data show 35,000 to 50,000 distinct CDR3 sequences, and the top ten clones hold approximately 11%. This record belongs to a study of CXCR3-negative and CXCR3-positive naive CD8 T cells. Study conclusions and caveats: TRBV-TRBJ usage was alike in naive CXCR3-negative and CXCR3-positive cells but differed in memory cells.

The sorter processed each CD8+ T cell subset in triplicate at 280,000 or so cells apiece. The V gene is TRBV11-2, the J gene TRBJ1-2; TCRdb calls TRBD1, which cannot be checked without DNA. This clonotype was sampled from a human donor in good health. Some clones in this sample may be carry-over from other donors' samples. Sequenced input: memory CD8+ T cells from blood. The CDR3: CASRGGGENGYTF.